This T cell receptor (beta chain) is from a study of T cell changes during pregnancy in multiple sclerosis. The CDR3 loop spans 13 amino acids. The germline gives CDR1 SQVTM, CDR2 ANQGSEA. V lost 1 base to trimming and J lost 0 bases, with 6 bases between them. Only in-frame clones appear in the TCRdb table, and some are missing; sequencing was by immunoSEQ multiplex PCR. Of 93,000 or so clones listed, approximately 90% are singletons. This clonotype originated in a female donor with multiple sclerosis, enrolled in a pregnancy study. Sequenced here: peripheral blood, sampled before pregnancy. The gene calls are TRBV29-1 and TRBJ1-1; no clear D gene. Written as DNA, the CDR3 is TGCAGCGTTGAAGGACAACTGAACACTGAAGCTTTCTTT. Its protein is CSVEGQLNTEAFF.